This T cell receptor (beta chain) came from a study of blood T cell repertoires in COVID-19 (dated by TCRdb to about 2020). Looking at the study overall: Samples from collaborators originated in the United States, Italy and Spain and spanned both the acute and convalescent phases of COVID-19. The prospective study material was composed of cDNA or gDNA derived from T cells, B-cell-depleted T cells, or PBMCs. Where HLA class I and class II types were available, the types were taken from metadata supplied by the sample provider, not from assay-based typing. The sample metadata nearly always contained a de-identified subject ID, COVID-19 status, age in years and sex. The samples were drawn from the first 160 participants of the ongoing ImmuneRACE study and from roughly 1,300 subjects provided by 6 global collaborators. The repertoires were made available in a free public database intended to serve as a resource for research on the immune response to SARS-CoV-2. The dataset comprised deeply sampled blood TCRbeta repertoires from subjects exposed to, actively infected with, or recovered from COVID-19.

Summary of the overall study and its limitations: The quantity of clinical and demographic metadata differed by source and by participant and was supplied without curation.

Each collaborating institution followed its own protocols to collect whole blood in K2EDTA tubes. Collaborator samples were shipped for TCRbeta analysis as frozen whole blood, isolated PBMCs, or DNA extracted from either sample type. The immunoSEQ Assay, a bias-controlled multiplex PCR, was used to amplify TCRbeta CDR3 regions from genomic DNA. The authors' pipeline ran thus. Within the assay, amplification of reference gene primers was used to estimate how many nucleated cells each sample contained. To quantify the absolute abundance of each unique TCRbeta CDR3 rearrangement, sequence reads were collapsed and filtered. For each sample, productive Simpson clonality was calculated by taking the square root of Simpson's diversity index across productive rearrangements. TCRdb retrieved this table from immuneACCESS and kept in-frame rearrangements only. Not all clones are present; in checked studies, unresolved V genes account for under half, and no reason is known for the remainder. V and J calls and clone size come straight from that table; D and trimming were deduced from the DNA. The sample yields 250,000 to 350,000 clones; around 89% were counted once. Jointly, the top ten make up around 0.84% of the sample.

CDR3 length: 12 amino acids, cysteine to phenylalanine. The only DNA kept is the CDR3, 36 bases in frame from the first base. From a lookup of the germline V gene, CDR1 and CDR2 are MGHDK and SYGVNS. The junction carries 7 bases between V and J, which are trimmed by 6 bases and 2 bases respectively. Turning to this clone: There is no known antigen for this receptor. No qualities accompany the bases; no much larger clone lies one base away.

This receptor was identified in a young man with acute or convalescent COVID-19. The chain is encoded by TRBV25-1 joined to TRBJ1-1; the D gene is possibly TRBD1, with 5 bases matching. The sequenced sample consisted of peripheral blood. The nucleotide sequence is TGTGCCAGCAGGAGGACAAACACTGAAGCTTTCTTT. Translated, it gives CASRRTNTEAFF.